The present T cell receptor (beta chain) was sequenced within a study of Graves' ophthalmopathy and Graves' hyperthyroidism. Remarks on this clonotype: Antigen specificity is unknown.

TCR beta CDR3 regions were amplified from RNA transcripts. First-round RT-PCR employed HTBI primers, with a second-round multiplex PCR after it. MiXCR, run by TCRdb on the multiplex PCR reads, gives a single entry per CDR3 protein. The data show about 620,000 distinct CDR3 sequences, about 20% seen once. Germline lookup yields CDR1 LGHNT and CDR2 FRNRAP. The germline V and J ends were trimmed by 0 bases and 3 bases, with 8 bases remaining between them. The CDR3 has 14 residues. Study results and caveats: A 13-signature model separated ophthalmopathy from stable hyperthyroidism, reaching 87.88% sensitivity and less than 82% specificity cross-validated.

The receptor comes from a young woman with stable Graves' hyperthyroidism. Some clones in this sample may be carry-over from other donors' samples. The sequenced sample was peripheral blood. The chain links TRBV12-5 to TRBJ1-1, with no clear D. CDR3 sequence: CASGLVAGYTEAFF. For the CDR3, the DNA is TGTGCTAGTGGTTTGGTAGCGGGGTACACTGAAGCTTTCTTT.